The 16 T cell receptor beta chains given below trace back to one sample, sequenced in a study of T cells in Graves' hyperthyroidism and ophthalmopathy. TCR beta CDR3 regions were amplified from RNA transcripts. First-round RT-PCR of the TCR CDR3 relied on the HTBI primer set. From the multiplex PCR reads, TCRdb called clonotypes with MiXCR, one entry per CDR3 protein. The data contain roughly 660,000 distinct CDR3 sequences, approximately 15% of them singletons. The sequencing input was blood. These receptors were obtained from a man aged 50 to 60 with Graves' hyperthyroidism.

This clonotype has more than one count but fewer than ten. The CDR3 spells CASSYTEIADTQYF. The CDR3 DNA is TGTGCCAGCAGTTACACCGAAATTGCAGATACGCAGTATTTT. The chain couples TRBV6-2 or TRBV6-3 to TRBJ2-3; D is ambiguous. V lost 2 bases and J 4 bases, leaving 10 bases between the germline ends. The CDR3 length is 14 residues. CDR1 and CDR2 (germline): MNHEY, SVGEGT.

The table lists this clonotype with many counts. The genes are TRBV2 and TRBJ1-5; the D gene is possibly TRBD1 (5 bases). V lost 6 bases, J lost 2 bases, and 8 bases lay in between. Germline CDR1 is SNHLY and CDR2 is FYNNEI. This CDR3 contains 13 residues. The CDR3 nucleotides read TGTGCCAGCAGGGGGGACGGCAATCAGCCCCAGCATTTT. Amino acid sequence: CASRGDGNQPQHF.

The genes are TRBV6-5 and TRBJ1-1; D gene unclear. V lost 2 bases and J 5 bases, leaving 3 bases between the germline ends. This CDR3 region has 11 residues. Looked up from germline, CDR1 is MNHEY and CDR2 is SVGAGI. CDR3 region: CASSYGTEAFF. In DNA, the CDR3 is TGTGCCAGCAGTTACGGGACTGAAGCTTTCTTT.

The sample holds many counts of this clonotype. The V gene is TRBV30, the J gene TRBJ2-7; D is unresolved. Germline CDR1 reads GTSNPN; CDR2 reads SVGIG (reference sequence). The V and J ends lost 0 bases and 6 bases respectively, with 18 bases between them. The CDR3 extends over 15 amino acids. The chain's CDR3 is CAWSVKRAIGREQYF. CDR3 coding DNA: TGTGCCTGGAGTGTAAAGCGCGCGATTGGTCGCGAGCAGTACTTC.

This clonotype was seen at least ten times. This chain joins TRBV28 and TRBJ1-2, with TRBD1 as a possible D gene (6 bases). The CDR3 runs to 15 residues. Trimming pared 7 bases from V and 4 bases from J, leaving 19 bases between. Per the germline V gene, CDR1 is MDHEN and CDR2 is SYDVKM. CDR3 nucleotide sequence: TGTGCCAGCACAACTCCGAGGGACAAGATCTATGGCTACACCTTC. The encoded protein is CASTTPRDKIYGYTF.

This clonotype was observed at least ten times. V is TRBV29-1 and J is TRBJ2-1; 10 bases align to TRBD2. The CDR3 loop spans 15 amino acids. The trim removed 1 base at V and 6 bases at J, leaving 6 bases unmatched. The germline CDR1 and CDR2 sequences are SQVTM and ANQGSEA. The CDR3 DNA sequence: TGCAGCGTTGAAGTAGGGCTAGCGGGAGCCAATGAGCAGTTCTTC. Translation: CSVEVGLAGANEQFF.

The V and J genes are TRBV3-1 and TRBJ1-1, with D possibly TRBD1 on 5 matching bases. The V and J ends lost 5 bases and 1 base respectively, with 11 bases between them. The CDR3 runs 14 residues. CDR1 and CDR2 (germline): LGHDT, YNNKEL (reference sequence). The CDR3 nucleotides read TGTGCCAGCAGCGACAGAACAGGGAACACTGAAGCTTTCTTT. Translated, it gives CASSDRTGNTEAFF.

This sequence joins TRBV7-9 and TRBJ2-7; no reliable D call. The CDR3 is 14 amino acids. V gave up 6 bases and J gave up 0 bases, with 12 bases separating them. CDR1 and CDR2 (germline): SEHNR, FQNEAQ (reference sequence). In DNA form, the CDR3 reads TGTGCCAGCAGGACATCCGAATCCTCCTACGAGCAGTACTTC. It translates to CASRTSESSYEQYF.

This clonotype was observed at least ten times. The gene calls are TRBV5-4 and TRBJ1-4; D remains ambiguous. Germline assignment: CDR1 SGHNT and CDR2 YYREEE (reference sequence). The CDR3 sequence is 14 residues long. V was trimmed by 0 bases and J by 8 bases, leaving 11 bases between them. Here the CDR3 reads CASSLAQDGEKLFF. DNA of the CDR3: TGTGCCAGCAGCTTGGCGCAGGATGGGGAAAAACTGTTTTTT.

This clonotype has ten or more counts. V gene TRBV2 combines with J gene TRBJ2-7; the D call may be TRBD1 or TRBD2 (5 bases each). The ends were cut back, 2 bases at V and 1 base at J, with 9 bases in the middle. Germline V gives CDR1 SNHLY, CDR2 FYNNEI. The CDR3 is 14 residues long. DNA for the CDR3: TGTGCCAGCAGTGAACAGGGACGTTCCTACGAGCAGTACTTC. Its translation: CASSEQGRSYEQYF.

The chain combines TRBV11-2 with TRBJ2-5; 8 nucleotides line up with TRBD1. From germline, CDR1 is SGHAT and CDR2 FQNNGV. V gave up 4 bases and J gave up 6 bases; unmatched junction bases: 10. The CDR3 contains 15 residues. The CDR3 region has the DNA TGTGCCAGCAGCTCGCGCTACCGGGACAGGCAGACCCAGTACTTC. Its translation is CASSSRYRDRQTQYF.

The table lists this clonotype with many counts. This chain uses TRBV27 with TRBJ1-5, with a possible D match to TRBD1 (5 bases). CDR3 length: 15 amino acids. Germline-derived CDR1 and CDR2 are MNHEY and SMNVEV (reference sequence). The V end was cut by 5 bases, the J end by 1 base, with 12 bases between. This CDR3 is CASSKGSGSNQPQHF. The CDR3 coding sequence is TGTGCCAGCAGTAAGGGGAGTGGAAGCAATCAGCCCCAGCATTTT.

The CDR3 protein is CASAETGAINQPQHF. Here the CDR3 DNA reads TGTGCCAGTGCTGAGACAGGGGCGATCAATCAGCCCCAGCATTTT. V gene TRBV18 combines with J gene TRBJ1-5, with 8 bases matching TRBD1. This CDR3 is built from 15 residues. From germline, CDR1 is KGHSH and CDR2 LQKENI. The trim removed 9 bases at V and 3 bases at J, leaving 10 bases unmatched.

As regards this clonotype: It may be a read error: a sequence one base away is much more abundant. The gene calls are TRBV27 and TRBJ2-1; 14 nucleotides align to TRBD2. The CDR3 has 16 residues. Germline V gives CDR1 MNHEY, CDR2 SMNVEV (reference sequence). The CDR3: CAGSSLGLAGVGEQFF. The CDR3 nucleotides read TGTGCCGGCAGTTCCTTGGGACTAGCGGGAGTGGGAGAGCAGTTCTTC.

The table lists this clonotype with many counts. The CDR3 reads CASSFDFASQYF. DNA for the CDR3: TGTGCCAGCAGCTTCGATTTTGCGTCCCAGTACTTC. The J gene is TRBJ2-5, the V gene TRBV7-2, with D unresolved. The CDR3 spans 12 residues. Trimming left V 3 bases short and J 9 bases short, with 11 bases between. Germline CDR1 is SGHTA and CDR2 is FQGNSA.

The sample holds many counts of this clonotype. CDR3 sequence: CASSDPRGANYEQYF. For the CDR3, the DNA is TGCGCCAGCAGTGACCCCCGCGGGGCCAACTACGAGCAGTACTTC. The chain employs TRBV10-2 and TRBJ2-7; tentatively, D is TRBD2 (6 bases). Germline values: CDR1 WSHSY, CDR2 SAAADI. V lost 3 bases and J lost 3, with 15 bases in between. There are 15 residues in the CDR3.